The T cell receptor (beta chain) described here comes from a study of T-cell memory formation after mild COVID-19. Study information: Among the donors, TCR clusters were largely specific to each donor.

This clonotype was observed a few times. Its antigen is not known. Germline and junction disagree at one end, which may indicate a read error. MiXCR, run by TCRdb on the 5' RACE reads, gives a single entry per CDR3 protein. There are about 360,000 distinct CDR3 sequences in the sample; around 13% occur only once, and about 21% lies in the top ten. Findings and limits, study-wide: Some responding clones appeared in pre-infection memory, suggesting cross-reactive memory joined. Most CD4+ clones that shrank were in CM and EM, while CD8+ ones turned up in EMRA.

CDR3 length: 12 residues. Looked up from germline, CDR1 is SGHTS and CDR2 is YDEGEE. V and J are TRBV5-8 and TRBJ2-4, with a weak D call TRBD2 (6 bases). The TCR was taken from a man younger than 30 who had mild COVID-19 (a few samples of this study predate the infection). Cell type and time point are not known. What was sequenced was PBMCs or a T cell subset sorted from them (not recorded which). Here the CDR3 reads CASSWGLYRLDF. Written as DNA, the CDR3 is TGTGCCAGCAGCTGGGGACTGTACAGGTTGGACTTC.